This T cell receptor (beta chain) was captured in a study of CD8+ T cells in alopecia areata. On this clone itself: Its antigen is not known.

Overall study results and limits: The study found higher clonality in lesional than normal scalp, especially in alopecia totalis/universalis. Just one nonresponder means the tie between baseline CD8+ expansion and response stays uncertain. Throughout tofacitinib, many expanded lesional clones continued to persist in scalp and blood. Significant decreases in scalp clonality and expanded CD8+ clones followed tofacitinib treatment.

Sample treatment: oral pan-JAK inhibitor, 5-10 mg twice daily. Extraction and reverse transcription of RNA yielded cDNA as the sequencing template. Libraries were prepared by immunoSEQ multiplex PCR; TCRdb keeps only in-frame clonotypes and omits some of them. The sample contains 250,000 to 300,000 clones, more than 45% of which appear only once. CDR1 SQVTM and CDR2 ANQGSEA come from the germline V gene. V was cut by 7 bases and J by 6 bases, with 15 bases left in between. The length of the CDR3 is 13 residues. This sequence was found in a human donor with alopecia areata. The V call is TRBV29-1, the J call TRBJ1-4; D uncertain. The material sequenced was CD4+ T cells sorted from blood, taken at week 24, from a patient treated with tofacitinib. The CDR3 loop is CSASMDGDEKLFF. CDR3 sequence (DNA): TGCAGCGCTTCGATGGATGGGGATGAAAAACTGTTTTTT.